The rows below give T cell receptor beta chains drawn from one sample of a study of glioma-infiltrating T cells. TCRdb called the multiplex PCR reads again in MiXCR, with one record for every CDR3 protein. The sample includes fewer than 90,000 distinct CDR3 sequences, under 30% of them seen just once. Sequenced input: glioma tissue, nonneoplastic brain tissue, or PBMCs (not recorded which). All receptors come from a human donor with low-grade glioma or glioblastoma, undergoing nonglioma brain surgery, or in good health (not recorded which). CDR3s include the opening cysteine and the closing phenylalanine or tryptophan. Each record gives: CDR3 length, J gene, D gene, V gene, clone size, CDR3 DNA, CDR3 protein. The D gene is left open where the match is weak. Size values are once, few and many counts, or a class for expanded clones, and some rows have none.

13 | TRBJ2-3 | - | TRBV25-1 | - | TGTGCCAGCAGTGGTCACCCCACGGGTACGCAGTATTTT | CASSGHPTGTQYF
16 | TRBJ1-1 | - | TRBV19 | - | TGTGCCAGTAGGACGGACGGGAGGAATTCGAACACTGAAGCTTTCTTT | CASRTDGRNSNTEAFF
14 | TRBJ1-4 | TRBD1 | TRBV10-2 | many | TGCGCCAGCAGTGCGACAGGGACTAATGAAAAACTGTTTTTT | CASSATGTNEKLFF
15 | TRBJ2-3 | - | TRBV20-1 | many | TGCAGTGCCAGAATCTACTCCACAGGGACAGATACGCAGTATTTT | CSARIYSTGTDTQYF
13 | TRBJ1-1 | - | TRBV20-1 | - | TGCAGTGCCCACGGACGGTCGAACACTGAAGCTTTCTTT | CSAHGRSNTEAFF
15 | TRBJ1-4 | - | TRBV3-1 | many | TGTGCCAGCAGCCAAGGCCTTCGCCGTCCAGAAAAACTGTTTTTT | CASSQGLRRPEKLFF
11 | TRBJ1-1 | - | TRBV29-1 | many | TGCAGCGTTGAACGCGCCACTGAAGCTTTCTTT | CSVERATEAFF
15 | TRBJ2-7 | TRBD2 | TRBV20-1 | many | TGCAGTGCTAGAGAGTCAGCGGGAGGGTTGGACGAGCAGTACTTC | CSARESAGGLDEQYF
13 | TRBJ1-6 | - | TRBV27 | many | TGTGCCACCCGGGACGCCGTAAATTCACCCCTCCACTTT | CATRDAVNSPLHF
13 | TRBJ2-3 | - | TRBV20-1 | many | TGCAGTGCCAGGGACCCAAACACAGATACGCAGTATTTT | CSARDPNTDTQYF
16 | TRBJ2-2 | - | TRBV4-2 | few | TGTGCCAGCAGCCAAGAACGGGAGCATGTCACCGGGGAGCTGTTTTTT | CASSQEREHVTGELFF
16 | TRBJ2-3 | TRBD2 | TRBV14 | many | TGTGCCAGCAGCCAACCTAACAGCGGGAGGTTTGATACGCAGTATTTT | CASSQPNSGRFDTQYF
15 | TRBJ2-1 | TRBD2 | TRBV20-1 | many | TGCAGTGCTACAAATGCGGGGGGGACAAACAATGAGCAGTTCTTC | CSATNAGGTNNEQFF
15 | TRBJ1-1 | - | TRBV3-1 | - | TGTGCCAGCAGCCGCTACCGGACAGCGAACACTGAAGCTTTCTTT | CASSRYRTANTEAFF
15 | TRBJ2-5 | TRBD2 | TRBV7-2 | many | TGTGCCAGCAGACCTCCGGGACTAGTGAGGGAGACCCAGTACTTC | CASRPPGLVRETQYF
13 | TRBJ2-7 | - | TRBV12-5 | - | TGTGCTAGTGGTTTACCCCCCCGGGGGGAGCAGTACTTC | CASGLPPRGEQYF
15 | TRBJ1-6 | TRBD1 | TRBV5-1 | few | TGCGCCAGCAGCTCCGTACAGGGGGTTAATTCACCCCTCCACTTT | CASSSVQGVNSPLHF
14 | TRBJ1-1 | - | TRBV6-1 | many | TGTGCCAGCAGCCCCAGGGAGACTGACACTGAAGCTTTCTTT | CASSPRETDTEAFF
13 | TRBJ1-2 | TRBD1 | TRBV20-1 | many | TGCAGTGCTAGCCTGGGACAGGCCTATGGCTACACCTTC | CSASLGQAYGYTF
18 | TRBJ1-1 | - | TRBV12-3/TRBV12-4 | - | TGTGCCAGCAGTTTAAGGGGGGGGGGCGTGGGTAGAAGAACTGAAGCTTTCTTT | CASSLRGGGVGRRTEAFF
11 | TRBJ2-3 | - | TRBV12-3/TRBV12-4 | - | TGTACCAGCAGTAGCACAGATACGCAGTATTTT | CTSSSTDTQYF
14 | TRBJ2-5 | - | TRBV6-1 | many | TGTGCCAGCAGGCGCACCCAGGGTGGGAAGACCCAGTACTTC | CASRRTQGGKTQYF
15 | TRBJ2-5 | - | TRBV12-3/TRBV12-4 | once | TGTGCCAGCAGTCGTGACGGCCTCTCCCTAGAGATCCAGTACTTC | CASSRDGLSLEIQYF
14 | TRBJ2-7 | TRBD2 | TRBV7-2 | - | TGTGCCAGCAGCTTAAGCGGGGGCCCCTACGAGCAGTACTTC | CASSLSGGPYEQYF
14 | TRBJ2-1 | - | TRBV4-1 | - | TGCGCCAGCAGCCAGCTAACAGCCTACAATGAGCAGTTCTTC | CASSQLTAYNEQFF
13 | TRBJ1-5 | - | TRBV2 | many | TGTGCCAGCAGCAGGGTTGACAATCAGCCCCAGCATTTT | CASSRVDNQPQHF
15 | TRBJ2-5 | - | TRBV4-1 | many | TGCGCCAGCAGCCAAGGAGATAGAAGGGAAGAGACCCAGTACTTC | CASSQGDRREETQYF
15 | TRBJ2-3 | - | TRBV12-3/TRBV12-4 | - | TGTGCCAGCAGTTGGCGTAGGACAGAGGCAGATACGCAGTATTTT | CASSWRRTEADTQYF
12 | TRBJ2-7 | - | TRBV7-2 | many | TGTGCCAGCAGCTACTACTGGGACGAGCAGTACTTC | CASSYYWDEQYF
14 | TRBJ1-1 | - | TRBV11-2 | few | TGTGCCAGCACCCTCGGACAGCACGGCACTGAAGCTTTCTTT | CASTLGQHGTEAFF
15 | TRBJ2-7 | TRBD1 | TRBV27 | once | TGTGCCAGCAGTCCGGACAGGATTGGGACCTACGAGCAGTACTTC | CASSPDRIGTYEQYF
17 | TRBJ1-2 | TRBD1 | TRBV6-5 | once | TGTGCCAGCAGTTACTACTTGGACAGGGGTTGGGACTATGGCTACACCTTC | CASSYYLDRGWDYGYTF
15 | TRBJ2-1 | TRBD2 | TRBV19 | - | TGTGCCAGTAGTATTAGTAGCGGGAATTACAATGAGCAGTTCTTC | CASSISSGNYNEQFF
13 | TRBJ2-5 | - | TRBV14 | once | TGTGCCAGCAGCCGACAGATCCAAGGGACCCAGTACTTC | CASSRQIQGTQYF
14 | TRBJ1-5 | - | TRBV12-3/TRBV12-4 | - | TGTGCCAGCAGCAGGGACTTTAGCAATCAGCCCCAGCATTTT | CASSRDFSNQPQHF
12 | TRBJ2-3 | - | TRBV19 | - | TGTGCCAGTAGTCCGCGGCAGCAGGCGCAGTATTTT | CASSPRQQAQYF
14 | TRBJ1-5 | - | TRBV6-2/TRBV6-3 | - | TGTGCCAGCGGACAAGGACCTAGCAATCAGCCCCGGCATTTT | CASGQGPSNQPRHF
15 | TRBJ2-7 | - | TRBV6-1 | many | TGTGCCAGCAGTCAGGGGCAGGGGAGCTCCTACGAGCAGTACTTC | CASSQGQGSSYEQYF
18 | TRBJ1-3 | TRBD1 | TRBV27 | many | TGTGCCAGCGGAAGAATGGACAGGGGGAGGACCTCTGGAAACACCATATATTTT | CASGRMDRGRTSGNTIYF
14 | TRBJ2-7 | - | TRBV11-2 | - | TGTGCCAGCAGCTTAGTCGTCGGAGTCTACGAGCAGTACTTC | CASSLVVGVYEQYF
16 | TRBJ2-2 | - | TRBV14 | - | TGTGCCAGCAGCCAAGCAGGGACAACGAACACCGGGGAGCTGTTTTTT | CASSQAGTTNTGELFF
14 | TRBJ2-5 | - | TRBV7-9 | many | TGTGCCAGCAGCATAAGCGGAACCCAAGAGACCCAGTACTTC | CASSISGTQETQYF
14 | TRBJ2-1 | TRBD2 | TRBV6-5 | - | TGTGCCAGCAGCCCTGGGCGGGGGAGCAATGGGCAGTTCTTC | CASSPGRGSNGQFF
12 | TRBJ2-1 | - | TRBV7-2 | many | TGTGCCAGCAGCCCAGATAGTTGGGAGCAGTTCTTC | CASSPDSWEQFF
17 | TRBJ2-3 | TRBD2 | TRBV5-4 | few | TGTGCCAGCAGCCCACCGGGACTAGCGGGGGGCACAGATACGCAGTATTTT | CASSPPGLAGGTDTQYF
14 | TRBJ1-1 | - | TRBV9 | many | TGTGCCAGCAGCGGGGGACATATCAACACTGAAGCTTTCTTT | CASSGGHINTEAFF
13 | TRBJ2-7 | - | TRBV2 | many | TGTGCCAGCGTTGGCAGGACATCCTACGAGCAGTACTTC | CASVGRTSYEQYF
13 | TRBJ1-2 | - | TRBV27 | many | TGTGCCAGCAGTTCGCAAGGGTTCTCTGGCTACACCTTC | CASSSQGFSGYTF